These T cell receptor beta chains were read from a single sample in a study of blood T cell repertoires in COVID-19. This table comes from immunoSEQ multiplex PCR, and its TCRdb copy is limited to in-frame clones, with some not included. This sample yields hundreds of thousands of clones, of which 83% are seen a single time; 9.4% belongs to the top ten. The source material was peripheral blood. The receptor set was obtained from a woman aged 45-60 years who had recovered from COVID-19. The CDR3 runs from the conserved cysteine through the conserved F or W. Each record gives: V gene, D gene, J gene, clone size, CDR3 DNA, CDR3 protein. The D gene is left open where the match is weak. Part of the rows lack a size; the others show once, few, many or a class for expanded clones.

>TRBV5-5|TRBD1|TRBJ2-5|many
TGTGCCAGCAGCTTGGCCAGGAGGACAGGAGGAGAGACCCAGTACTTC
CASSLARRTGGETQYF
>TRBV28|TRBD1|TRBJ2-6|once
TGTGCCAGCAGTTTTGGGGACAGGGACTCTGGGGCCAACGTCCTGACTTTC
CASSFGDRDSGANVLTF
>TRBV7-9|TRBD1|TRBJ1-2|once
TGTGCCAGCAGCTTAGTAGGACAGGGAGGCCATGGCTACACCTTC
CASSLVGQGGHGYTF
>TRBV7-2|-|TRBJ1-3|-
TGTGCCAGCAGCTCATCAGGGGCTCGCTCTGGAAACACCATATATTTT
CASSSSGARSGNTIYF
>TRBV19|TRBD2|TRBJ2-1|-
TGTGCCAGTAGTCGGACTAGCGGGGTCCAAGCCTACAATGAGCAGTTCTTC
CASSRTSGVQAYNEQFF
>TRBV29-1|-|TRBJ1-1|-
TGCAGCGTTGTTGACAGGCCGAACACTGAAGCTTTCTTT
CSVVDRPNTEAFF
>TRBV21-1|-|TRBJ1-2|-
TGTGCCAGCATAGCCCGGGGTCGCCAAAGGTATGGCTACACCTTC
CASIARGRQRYGYTF
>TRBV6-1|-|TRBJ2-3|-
TGTGCCAGCAGTTCGGAGGATACGCAGTATTTT
CASSSEDTQYF
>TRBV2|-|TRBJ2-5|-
TGTGCCAGCACTGGCAGTCCCCAAGAGACCCAGTACTTC
CASTGSPQETQYF
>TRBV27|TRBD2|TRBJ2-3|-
TGTGCCAGCAGTCTCCAAAGACTAGCGGGAGGGGGAACAGATACGCAGTATTTT
CASSLQRLAGGGTDTQYF
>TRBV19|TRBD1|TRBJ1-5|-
TGTGCCAGCTCGGACAGGGTAAATCAGCCCCAGCATTTT
CASSDRVNQPQHF
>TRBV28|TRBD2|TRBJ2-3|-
TGTGCCAGCAGTTCGACTAGCGGGGGGGCCAGATTGGATACGCAGTATTTT
CASSSTSGGARLDTQYF
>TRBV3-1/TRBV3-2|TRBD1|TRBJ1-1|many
TGTGCCAGCAGCCAAGATCCAATGGGACAGGGGTCCAACACTGAAGCTTTCTTT
CASSQDPMGQGSNTEAFF
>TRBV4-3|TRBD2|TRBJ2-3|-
TGCGCCAGCAGACGGGAGGGAGGGGCCACAGATACGCAGTATTTT
CASRREGGATDTQYF
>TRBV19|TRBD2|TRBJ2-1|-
TGTGCCAGTAAAATTCTAGCGGGGGCCTCCTACAATGAGCAGTTCTTC
CASKILAGASYNEQFF
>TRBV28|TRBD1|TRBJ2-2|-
TGTGCCAGCTGCACAGGGGGCGAGAACACCGGGGAGCTGTTTTTT
CASCTGGENTGELFF
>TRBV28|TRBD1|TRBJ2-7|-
TGTGCCAGCTACGAACAGGGGAAGTCCTACGAGCAGTACTTC
CASYEQGKSYEQYF
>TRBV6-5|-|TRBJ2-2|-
TGTGCCAGCAGCCTTACTAGCCTCGGGGAGCTGTTTTTT
CASSLTSLGELFF
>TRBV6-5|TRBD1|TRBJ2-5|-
TGTGCCAGCAGTCCGACTAGGGACAGGGGGCTGGCCCAGTACTTC
CASSPTRDRGLAQYF